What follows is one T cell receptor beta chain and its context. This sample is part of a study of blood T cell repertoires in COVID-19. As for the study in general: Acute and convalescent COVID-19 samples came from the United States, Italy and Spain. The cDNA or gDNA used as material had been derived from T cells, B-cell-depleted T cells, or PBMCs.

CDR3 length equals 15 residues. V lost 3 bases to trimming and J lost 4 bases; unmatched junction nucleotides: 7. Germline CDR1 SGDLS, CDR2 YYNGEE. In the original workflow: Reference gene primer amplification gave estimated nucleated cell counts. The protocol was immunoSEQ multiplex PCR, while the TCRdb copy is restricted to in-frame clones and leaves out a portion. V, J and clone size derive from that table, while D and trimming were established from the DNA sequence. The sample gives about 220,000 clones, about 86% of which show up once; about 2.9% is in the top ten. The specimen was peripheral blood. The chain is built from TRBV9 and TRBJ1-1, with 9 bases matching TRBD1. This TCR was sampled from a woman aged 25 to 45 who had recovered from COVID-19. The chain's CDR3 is CASSGRTGDVTEAFF. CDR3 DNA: TGTGCCAGCAGCGGTAGGACAGGGGACGTCACTGAAGCTTTCTTT.